What follows are 14 T cell receptor beta chains derived from one specimen sequenced in a study of CD8+ T cells in alopecia areata (dated by TCRdb to 2016 to 2019). The library was built by means of the immunoSEQ multiplex PCR assay. To provide template for TCR sequencing, every sample had RNA extracted and reverse transcribed into cDNA. TCRdb took this table from immuneACCESS and kept in-frame rearrangements with V and J called. Such tables lack part of the clones; where checked against another copy, unresolved V genes explain under half of the gap, and the rest is unexplained. The sample table lists fewer than 200,000 clones, approximately 57% of them with a count of one. More than 13% of the sample is held by the ten biggest clonotypes. Read against the paper, the sample's time point label means: about 25 weeks on oral tofacitinib. The treatment or condition tag for this specimen amounts to: oral pan-JAK inhibitor, 5-10 mg twice daily.

This material consisted of CD4+ T cells sorted from blood, taken at week 24, from a patient treated with tofacitinib. All receptors derive from a human donor with alopecia areata.

This chain uses TRBV19 with TRBJ1-5, with a weak D call TRBD1 (5 bases). This CDR3 contains 15 residues. Per germline, CDR1 LNHDA and CDR2 SQIVND (reference sequence). Trimming took 10 bases from V and 4 from J, leaving 20 bases between them. The CDR3 protein is CATQIDRLSNQPQHF. CDR3 coding DNA: TGTGCCACCCAAATCGACAGACTCTCAAATCAGCCCCAGCATTTT.

CDR3 in DNA: TGCGCCAGCAGCCAATCCGGGGGATACTCTGGAAACACCATATATTTT. As protein: CASSQSGGYSGNTIYF. The chain links TRBV4-1 to TRBJ1-3; D may be TRBD1 (5 bases). The CDR3 length is 16 residues. Trimming took 2 bases from V and 0 from J, leaving 11 bases between them. From germline, CDR1 is MGHRA and CDR2 YSYEKL.

The chain employs TRBV18 and TRBJ2-7, with D tentatively TRBD1 (6 bases). This CDR3 is 12 amino acids long. Trimming pared 5 bases from V and 6 bases from J, leaving 11 bases between. Germline V lookup: CDR1 KGHSH, CDR2 LQKENI. The CDR3 coding sequence is TGTGCCAGCTCAAAGGACAGCGCCGAGCAGTACTTC. Translated: CASSKDSAEQYF.

This chain joins TRBV15 and TRBJ2-7; 10 bases are shared with TRBD1. Germline V CDR1 and CDR2: LNHNV, YYDKDF (reference sequence). The CDR3 contains 14 residues. V shed 2 bases, J shed 5 bases, and the junction held 3 bases outside the gene matches. CDR3 nucleotides: TGTGCCACCAGCAGAAGACAGGGGGCACACGAGCAGTACTTC. It specifies CATSRRQGAHEQYF.

The chain has TRBV27 and TRBJ2-2; D not certain. Germline V gives CDR1 MNHEY, CDR2 SMNVEV (reference sequence). Trimming removed 2 bases from V and 7 bases from J, with 5 bases in between. The CDR3 is 12 residues long. The CDR3 loop reads CASSLVGGELFF. The CDR3 nucleotides read TGTGCCAGCAGTTTAGTCGGCGGGGAGCTGTTTTTT.

The chain carries TRBV5-1 and TRBJ1-1; D is unresolved. From germline, CDR1 is SGHRS and CDR2 YFSETQ. V lost 5 bases, J lost 9 bases, and 11 bases lay in between. The CDR3 spans 11 residues. CDR3 DNA sequence: TGCGCCAGCAGTCAGGAGGGTAAAGCTTTCTTT. The encoded protein is CASSQEGKAFF.

The chain uses TRBV27 and TRBJ2-5; 10 positions agree with TRBD2. Germline V lookup: CDR1 MNHEY, CDR2 SMNVEV (reference sequence). After removal of 2 bases from V and 5 bases from J, the junction contained 8 bases not matched to a gene. The CDR3 sequence is 16 residues long. CDR3 sequence reads: CASSLAVAGGRETQYF. DNA for the CDR3: TGTGCCAGCAGTTTAGCGGTAGCGGGGGGCAGGGAGACCCAGTACTTC.

The chain has TRBV29-1 and TRBJ1-2; the match to TRBD1 covers 8 bases. V trimming: 7 bases; J trimming: 8 bases; junction bases outside the gene matches: 15. The CDR3 runs to 14 residues. Germline-derived CDR1 and CDR2 are SQVTM and ANQGSEA. For the CDR3, the DNA is TGCAGCGCAAACGCCCCCGGACAGGGAAACGGCTACACCTTC. Translation gives CSANAPGQGNGYTF. Based on the CDR3 plus reference TRBV29-1 and TRBJ1-2, the full variable domain is SAVISQKPSRDICQRGTSLTIQCQVDSQVTMMFWYRQQPGQSLTLIATANQGSEATYESGFVIDKFPISRPNLTFSTLTVSNMSPEDSSIYLCSANAPGQGNGYTFGSGTRLTVV.

V and J are TRBV4-1 and TRBJ1-2, with D perhaps TRBD1 (6 bases). The length of the CDR3 is 16 residues. Germline V gene lookup returns CDR1 MGHRA and CDR2 YSYEKL. Trimming removed 1 base at V and 5 bases at J, with 17 bases between. CDR3 loop: CASSQAAGASGYGYTF. In nucleotides, the CDR3 is TGCGCCAGCAGCCAAGCTGCAGGGGCCTCTGGGTATGGCTACACCTTC.

This clone has only a few counts. The CDR3 loop reads CAISGTANNEQFF. The CDR3, as DNA: TGTGCCATCAGTGGGACAGCCAACAATGAGCAGTTCTTC. The genes are TRBV10-3 and TRBJ2-1; a weak D match, TRBD1 (6 bases). The germline V and J ends were trimmed by 4 bases and 5 bases, with 9 bases remaining between them. The germline V gene has CDR1 ENHRY and CDR2 SYGVKD. This CDR3 is built from 13 residues.

In its sample, this clone was seen a few times. The rearrangement joins TRBV19 to TRBJ2-1; D gene ambiguous. The CDR3 runs 12 residues. The V end lost 1 base, the J end lost 9 bases, and 7 bases lay between the germline ends. Germline V gene lookup returns CDR1 LNHDA and CDR2 SQIVND (reference sequence). CDR3 region: CASSIAATEQFF. DNA for the CDR3: TGTGCCAGTAGTATAGCAGCTACTGAGCAGTTCTTC.

V is TRBV30 and J is TRBJ1-1, with D possibly being TRBD1 (5 bases). V lost 3 bases and J lost 3, with 17 bases in between. The germline V gene has CDR1 GTSNPN and CDR2 SVGIG (reference sequence). This CDR3 comprises 15 residues. The CDR3 nucleotides are TGTGCCTGGAGCCGAGGAGGGGCTGGGGACACTGAAGCTTTCTTT. Protein product: CAWSRGGAGDTEAFF.

V and J are TRBV27 and TRBJ2-7; D gene uncertain. In germline, CDR1 is MNHEY, CDR2 SMNVEV (reference sequence). Trimming took off 2 bases at V and 4 bases at J, with 15 bases between the two ends. The CDR3 is 15 residues long. This CDR3 is CASSLGAPEIYEQYF. The CDR3 DNA reads as TGTGCCAGCAGTTTAGGAGCCCCAGAAATTTACGAGCAGTACTTC.

The chain carries TRBV10-3 and TRBJ1-5; no firm D call. Trimming took off 6 bases at V and 3 bases at J, with 12 bases between the two ends. Germline CDR1 is ENHRY and CDR2 is SYGVKD. The length of the CDR3 is 14 residues. The CDR3 loop is CAIREDGNNQPQHF. The CDR3 DNA is TGTGCCATCAGGGAGGACGGTAACAATCAGCCCCAGCATTTT.